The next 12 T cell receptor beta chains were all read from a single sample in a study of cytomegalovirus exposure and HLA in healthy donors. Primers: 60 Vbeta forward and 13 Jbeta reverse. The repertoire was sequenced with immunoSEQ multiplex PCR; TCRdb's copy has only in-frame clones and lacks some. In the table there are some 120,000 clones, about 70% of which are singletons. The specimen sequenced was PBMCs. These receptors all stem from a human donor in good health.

The CDR3 DNA reads as TGTGCCAGCAGCCCCCGGACTAGCGAAGGTGGCGGGGAGCTGTTTTTT. This encodes CASSPRTSEGGGELFF. This chain uses TRBV11-2 with TRBJ2-2; 9 nucleotides agree with TRBD2. The V segment lost 5 bases and the J segment 7 bases; nucleotides outside the gene matches: 11. The CDR3 runs to 16 residues. Germline-derived CDR1 and CDR2 are SGHAT and FQNNGV.

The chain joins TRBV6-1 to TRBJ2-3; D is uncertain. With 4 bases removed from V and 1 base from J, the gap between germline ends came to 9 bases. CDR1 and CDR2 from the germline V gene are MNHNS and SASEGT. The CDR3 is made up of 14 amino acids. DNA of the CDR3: TGTGCCAGCAGTGCTCAGGTTCGCACAGATACGCAGTATTTT. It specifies CASSAQVRTDTQYF.

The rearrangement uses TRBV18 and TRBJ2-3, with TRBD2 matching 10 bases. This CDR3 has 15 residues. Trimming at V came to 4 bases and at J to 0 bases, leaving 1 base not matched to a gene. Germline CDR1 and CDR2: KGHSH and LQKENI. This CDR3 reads CASSQTSGSTDTQYF. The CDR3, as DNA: TGTGCCAGCTCACAGACTAGCGGGAGCACAGATACGCAGTATTTT.

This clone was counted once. The CDR3 DNA reads as TGTGCCAGCAGCCCGACTCAGGGGGCAAGCAATCAGCCCCAGCATTTT. Encoded protein: CASSPTQGASNQPQHF. This chain uses TRBV7-6 with TRBJ1-5, with 8 bases fitting TRBD1. The germline gives CDR1 SGHVS, CDR2 FNYEAQ. The CDR3 extends over 16 amino acids. V trimming: 5 bases; J trimming: 1 base; junction bases outside the gene matches: 7.

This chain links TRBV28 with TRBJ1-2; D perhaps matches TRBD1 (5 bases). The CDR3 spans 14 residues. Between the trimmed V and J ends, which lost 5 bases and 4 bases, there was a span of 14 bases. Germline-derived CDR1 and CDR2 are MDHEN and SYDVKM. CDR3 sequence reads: CASSEKGTFYGYTF. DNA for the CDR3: TGTGCCAGCAGTGAAAAAGGGACTTTCTATGGCTACACCTTC.

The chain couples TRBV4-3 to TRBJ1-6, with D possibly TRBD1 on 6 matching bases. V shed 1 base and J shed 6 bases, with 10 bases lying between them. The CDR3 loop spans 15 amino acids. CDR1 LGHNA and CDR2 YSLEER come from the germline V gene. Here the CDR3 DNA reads TGCGCCAGCAGCCAAGTAAGAGGGGGTAATTCACCCCTCCACTTT. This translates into CASSQVRGGNSPLHF.

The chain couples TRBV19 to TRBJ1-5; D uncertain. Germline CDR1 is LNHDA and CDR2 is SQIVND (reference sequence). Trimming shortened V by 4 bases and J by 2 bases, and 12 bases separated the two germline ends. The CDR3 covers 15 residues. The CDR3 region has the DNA TGTGCCAGTAGTAAAGCCTCCCTGGGCAATCAGCCCCAGCATTTT. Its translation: CASSKASLGNQPQHF.

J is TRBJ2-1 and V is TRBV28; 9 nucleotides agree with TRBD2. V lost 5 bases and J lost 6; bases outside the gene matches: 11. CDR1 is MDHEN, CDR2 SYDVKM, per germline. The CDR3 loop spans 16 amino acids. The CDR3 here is CASSPHRGRGGNEQFF. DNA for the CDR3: TGTGCCAGCAGTCCCCACCGGGGGCGGGGGGGCAATGAGCAGTTCTTC. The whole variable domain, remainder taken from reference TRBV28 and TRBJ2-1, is DVKVTQSSRYLVKRTGEKVFLECVQDMDHENMFWYRQDPGLGLRLIYFSYDVKMKEKGDIPEGYSVSREKKERFSLILESASTNQTSMYLCASSPHRGRGGNEQFFGPGTRLTVL.

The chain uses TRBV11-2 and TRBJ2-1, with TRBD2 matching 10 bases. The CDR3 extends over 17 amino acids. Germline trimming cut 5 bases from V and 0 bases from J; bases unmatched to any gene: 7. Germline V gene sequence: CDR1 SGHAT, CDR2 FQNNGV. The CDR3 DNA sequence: TGTGCCAGCAGCCCCCCGGGACTAGCGAGCTCCTACAATGAGCAGTTCTTC. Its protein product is CASSPPGLASSYNEQFF.

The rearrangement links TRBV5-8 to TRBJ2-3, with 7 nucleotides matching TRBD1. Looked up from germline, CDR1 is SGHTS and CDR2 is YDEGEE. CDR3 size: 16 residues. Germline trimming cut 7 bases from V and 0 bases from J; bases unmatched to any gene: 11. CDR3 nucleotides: TGTGCCAGCTGGGTAGGGGCAGGGGGAAGCACAGATACGCAGTATTTT. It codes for CASWVGAGGSTDTQYF.

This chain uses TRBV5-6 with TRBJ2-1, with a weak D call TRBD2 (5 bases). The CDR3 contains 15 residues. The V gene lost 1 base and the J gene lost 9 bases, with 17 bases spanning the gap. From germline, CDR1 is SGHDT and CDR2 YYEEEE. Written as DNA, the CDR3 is TGTGCCAGCAGCTTGTTCGGCGGGTCCCACGTTGAGCAGTTCTTC. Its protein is CASSLFGGSHVEQFF.

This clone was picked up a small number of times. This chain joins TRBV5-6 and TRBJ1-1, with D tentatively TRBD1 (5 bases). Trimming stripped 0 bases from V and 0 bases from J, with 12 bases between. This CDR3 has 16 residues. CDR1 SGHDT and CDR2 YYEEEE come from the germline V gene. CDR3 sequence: CASSLAWGVVNTEAFF. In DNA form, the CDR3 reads TGTGCCAGCAGCTTGGCCTGGGGCGTAGTGAACACTGAAGCTTTCTTT.